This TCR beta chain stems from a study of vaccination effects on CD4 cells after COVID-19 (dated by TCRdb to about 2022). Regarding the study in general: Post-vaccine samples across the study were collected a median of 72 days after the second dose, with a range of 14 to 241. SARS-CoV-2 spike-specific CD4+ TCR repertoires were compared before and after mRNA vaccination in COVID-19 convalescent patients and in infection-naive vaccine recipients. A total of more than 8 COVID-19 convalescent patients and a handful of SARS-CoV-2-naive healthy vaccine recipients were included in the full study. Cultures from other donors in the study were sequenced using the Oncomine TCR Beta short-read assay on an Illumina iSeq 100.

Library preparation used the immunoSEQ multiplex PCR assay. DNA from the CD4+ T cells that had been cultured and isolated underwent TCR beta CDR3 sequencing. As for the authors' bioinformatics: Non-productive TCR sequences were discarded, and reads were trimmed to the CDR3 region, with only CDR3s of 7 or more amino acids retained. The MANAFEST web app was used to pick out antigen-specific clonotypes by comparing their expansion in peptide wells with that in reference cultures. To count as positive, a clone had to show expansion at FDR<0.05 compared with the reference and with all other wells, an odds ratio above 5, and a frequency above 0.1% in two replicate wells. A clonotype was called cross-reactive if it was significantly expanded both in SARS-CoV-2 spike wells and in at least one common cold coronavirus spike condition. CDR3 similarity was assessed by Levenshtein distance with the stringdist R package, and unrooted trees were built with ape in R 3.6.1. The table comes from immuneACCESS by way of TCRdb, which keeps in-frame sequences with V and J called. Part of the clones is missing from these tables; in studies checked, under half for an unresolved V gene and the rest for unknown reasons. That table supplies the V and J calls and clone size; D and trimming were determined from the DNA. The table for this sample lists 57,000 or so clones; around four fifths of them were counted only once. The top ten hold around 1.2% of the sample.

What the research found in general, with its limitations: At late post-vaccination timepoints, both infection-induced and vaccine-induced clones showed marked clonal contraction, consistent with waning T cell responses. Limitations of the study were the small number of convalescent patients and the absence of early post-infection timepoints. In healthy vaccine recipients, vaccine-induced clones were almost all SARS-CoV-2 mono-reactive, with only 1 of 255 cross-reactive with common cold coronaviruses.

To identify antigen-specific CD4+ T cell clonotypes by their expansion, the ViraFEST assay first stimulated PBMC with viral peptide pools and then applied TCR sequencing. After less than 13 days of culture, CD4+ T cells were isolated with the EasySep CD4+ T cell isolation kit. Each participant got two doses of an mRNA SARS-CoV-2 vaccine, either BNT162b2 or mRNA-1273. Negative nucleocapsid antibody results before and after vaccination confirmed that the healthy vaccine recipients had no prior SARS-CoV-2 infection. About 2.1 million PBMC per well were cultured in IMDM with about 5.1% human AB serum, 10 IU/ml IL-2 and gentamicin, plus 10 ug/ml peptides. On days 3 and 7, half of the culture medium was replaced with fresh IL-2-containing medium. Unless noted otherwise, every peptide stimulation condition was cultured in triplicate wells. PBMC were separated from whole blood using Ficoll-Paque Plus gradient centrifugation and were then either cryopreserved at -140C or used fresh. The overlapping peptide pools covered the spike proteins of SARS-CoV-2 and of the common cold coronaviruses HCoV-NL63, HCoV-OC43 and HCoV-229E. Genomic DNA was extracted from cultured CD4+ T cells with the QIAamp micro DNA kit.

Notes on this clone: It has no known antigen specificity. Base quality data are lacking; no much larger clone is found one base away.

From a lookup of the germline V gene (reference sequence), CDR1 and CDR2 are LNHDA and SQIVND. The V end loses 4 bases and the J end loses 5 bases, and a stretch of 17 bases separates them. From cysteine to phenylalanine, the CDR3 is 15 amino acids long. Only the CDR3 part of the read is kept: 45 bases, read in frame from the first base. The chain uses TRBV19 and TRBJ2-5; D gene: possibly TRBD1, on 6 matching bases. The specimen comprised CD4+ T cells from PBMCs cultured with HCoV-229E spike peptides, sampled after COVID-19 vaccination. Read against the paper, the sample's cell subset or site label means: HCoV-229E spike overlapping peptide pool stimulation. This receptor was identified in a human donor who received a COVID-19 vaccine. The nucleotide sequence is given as TGTGCCAGTAGTACCCGGACAGTCATTTGGGAGACCCAGTACTTC. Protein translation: CASSTRTVIWETQYF. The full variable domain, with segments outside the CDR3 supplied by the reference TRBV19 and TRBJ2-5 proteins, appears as DGGITQSPKYLFRKEGQNVTLSCEQNLNHDAMYWYRQDPGQGLRLIYYSQIVNDFQKGDIAEGYSVSREKKESFPLTVTSAQKNPTAFYLCASSTRTVIWETQYFGPGTRLLVL.